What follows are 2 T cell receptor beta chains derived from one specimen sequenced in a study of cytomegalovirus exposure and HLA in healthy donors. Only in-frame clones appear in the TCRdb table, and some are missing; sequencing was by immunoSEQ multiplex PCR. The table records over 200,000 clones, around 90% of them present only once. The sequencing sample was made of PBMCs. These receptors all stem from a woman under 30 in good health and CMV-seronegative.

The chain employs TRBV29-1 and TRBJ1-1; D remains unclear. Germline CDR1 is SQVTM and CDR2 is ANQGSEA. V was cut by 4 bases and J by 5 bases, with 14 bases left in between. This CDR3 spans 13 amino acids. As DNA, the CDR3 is TGCAGCGTTGTCGCTGTCGGGTGGACTGAAGCTTTCTTT. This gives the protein CSVVAVGWTEAFF. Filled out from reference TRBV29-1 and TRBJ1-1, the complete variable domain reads SAVISQKPSRDICQRGTSLTIQCQVDSQVTMMFWYRQQPGQSLTLIATANQGSEATYESGFVIDKFPISRPNLTFSTLTVSNMSPEDSSIYLCSVVAVGWTEAFFGQGTRLTVV.

The CDR3, as DNA: TGTGCCAGCAGCTTGATAGATCTAGCCAAAAACATTCAGTACTTC. Translation gives CASSLIDLAKNIQYF. This sequence joins TRBV5-6 and TRBJ2-4; D gene unclear. V was shortened by 1 base and J by 0 bases, with 8 bases between the two germline ends. Germline V lookup: CDR1 SGHDT, CDR2 YYEEEE. The CDR3 spans 15 residues.